The clone carrying this TCR beta chain was seen a few times. As yet, its antigen is unknown. RNA extraction and reverse transcription yielded cDNA as sequencing template. Profiled with immunoSEQ multiplex PCR; TCRdb holds only in-frame clones, not every one. The sample has 150,000 to 200,000 clones; 51% are singletons. The V end lost 7 bases, the J end lost 0 bases, and 3 bases lay between the germline ends. Germline V lookup: CDR1 LNHDA, CDR2 SQIVND (reference sequence). The CDR3 is 11 amino acids. Treatment defined: oral pan-JAK inhibitor, 5-10 mg twice daily. This sample is part of a study of CD8+ T cells in alopecia areata. The overall study: Treated patients were dosed with oral tofacitinib, taking 5 to 10 mg twice daily.

Study-wide findings and caveats: Tofacitinib produced a significant decrease in scalp clonality and in expanded CD8+ clones among the top 100. On tofacitinib, scalp and blood still held many of the expanded lesional clones. Lesional scalp, notably in alopecia totalis/universalis, had clonality above that of normal scalp.

Sequences were derived from CD8+ T cells sorted from blood, sampled around week 54, from a patient treated with tofacitinib. The TCR originated in a human donor with alopecia areata. This chain uses TRBV19 with TRBJ1-1; no definite D call. CDR3 sequence reads: CASILNTEAFF. The DNA for the CDR3 is TGTGCCAGTATCCTGAACACTGAAGCTTTCTTT.